This T cell receptor (beta chain) was sequenced in a study of OX40 agonist ivuxolimab in advanced cancers. Points from the study as a whole: On average, CD8+ T cells had more expanded clones than CD4+.

This clone was seen a few times. No antigen is known for it. Some clones are missing from TCRdb's copy, which holds only in-frame ones; the method was immunoSEQ multiplex PCR. The sample yields tens of thousands of clones, about 89% seen once. Material: CD4+ or CD8+ T cells sorted from blood, obtained in a trial of the OX40 agonist ivuxolimab. This TCR came from an adult with an advanced solid tumor such as melanoma, head and neck, liver or kidney cancer.

CDR3 in DNA: TGTGCCAGCAGTGACGCAAGGGACAGGGATCACGAGCAGTACTTC. Encoded protein: CASSDARDRDHEQYF. V gene TRBV6-6 combines with J gene TRBJ2-7; 9 bases line up with TRBD1. V shed 5 bases and J 5 bases; nucleotides not matched to a gene: 10. This CDR3 contains 15 residues. From germline, CDR1 is MNHNY and CDR2 SVGAGI (reference sequence).